This entry is about one TCR beta chain. The antigen remains undetermined. These data belong to a study of identical twins. Study results and limitations: Whereas memory repertoires showed no such difference, abundant cord blood beta clonotypes carried fewer insertions.

TCRdb itself ran the 5' RACE reads through MiXCR, one entry per CDR3 protein. Of about 190,000 distinct CDR3 sequences in the sample, approximately 16% are singletons; the top ten hold 40%. The CDR3 contains 14 residues. Germline V gene sequence: CDR1 MNHEY, CDR2 SVGAGI. V was trimmed by 5 bases and J by 5 bases, leaving 15 bases between them. The data also belong to a second study, concerning T cells expressing NK-cell markers. That publication notes: NKG2C+ dominant clonotype frequencies in a handful of donors were about 1.0-8% of CD8+ T cells.

The clonotype was recovered from a woman younger than 35 in good health. The sample was CD8+ T cells sorted from blood. The chain has TRBV6-5 and TRBJ2-5; D may match TRBD1 or TRBD2 (5 bases each). CDR3 bases: TGTGCCAGCAGTCTACTAGGGGTCGCGGAGACCCAGTACTTC. Translation: CASSLLGVAETQYF.